The subject of this entry is one T cell receptor beta chain. The CDR3 sequence is 15 residues long. Trimming removed 2 bases at V and 1 base at J, with 10 bases between. Germline V gives CDR1 KGHDR, CDR2 SFDVKD. This sample stems from a study of blood T cell repertoires in COVID-19. At the level of the study: T cells, B-cell-depleted T cells, or PBMCs provided the cDNA or gDNA that served as material.

A Seattle source enrolled patients during active infection and followed them longitudinally. Authors' analysis steps: Using reference gene primer amplification, nucleated cell counts were estimated. Sequenced by immunoSEQ multiplex PCR; TCRdb stores in-frame clones only, minus some. V, J and clone size are those of that table, while D and trimming were read from the DNA. The profile shows around 330,000 clones, 88% of them singletons. Sample: peripheral blood. The sequence was collected from a woman younger than 45 with COVID-19, enrolled during active disease. This chain connects TRBV24-1 to TRBJ1-1, with D uncertain. The CDR3 region is CATSDSREGNTEAFF. The DNA of the CDR3 is TGTGCCACCAGTGATTCGCGGGAGGGGAACACTGAAGCTTTCTTT.